This T cell receptor beta chain stems from a study of shared clonotypes between healthy human individuals. Study observations and caveats: Among a handful of donors, approximately 5% of naive CD4 clonotypes were found in common. Sampling included only blood; tissue repertoires likely differ.

The protocol was immunoSEQ multiplex PCR, while the TCRdb copy is restricted to in-frame clones and leaves out a portion. The sample includes over 2 million clones, roughly 95% of them seen just once. It was CD45RO-negative cells, positively selected for CCR7, that made up naive CD8 cells, with terminally differentiated effector memory CD45RA+ cells excluded. In the case of this clone: Antigen unknown.

The receptor was derived from a man aged 18 to 35 in good health. The material sequenced was naive CD8+ T cells sorted from blood.

As DNA, the CDR3 is TGCGCCAGCAGCTTGTTGGGCGGGAGACAGGAGCAGTACTTC. Translated, it gives CASSLLGGRQEQYF. This chain connects TRBV5-1 to TRBJ2-7; 7 bases align to TRBD2. Germline V lookup: CDR1 SGHRS, CDR2 YFSETQ. This CDR3 is 14 amino acids long. Trimming removed 1 base from V and 7 bases from J; junction bases left unmatched: 8.